The present T cell receptor (beta chain) was sequenced within a study of human T cells and chemical hapten exposure (dated by TCRdb to about 2021). A note on the overall study: For sensitization, 2% DPC in acetone was applied to a roughly 2 cm by roughly 2 cm area of upper inner arm skin. Patients additionally received weekly therapeutic DPC doses to the scalp throughout the approximately 25-week study period. Patch testing was done on the upper back using Finn chambers containing 0.01% DPC, and results were scored after 6 days according to International Contact Dermatitis Research Group standards. Alopecia areata with under or over 50% scalp involvement, alopecia totalis and alopecia universalis were represented in the patient cohort, which was mostly female. The libraries were sequenced as a pool, and the TCR yield per sample differed mostly because of small variations in library volumes within the pool. The study tracked peripheral blood TCR repertoire changes in vivo during primary and secondary sensitization to the hapten diphenylcyclopropenone (DPC) in alopecia patients. Blood samples were taken from patients before sensitization (week 0) and at 2, 6 and about 24 weeks after DPC sensitization. For TCR sequencing, blood came from twenty-nine alopecia patients at anywhere from one to four time points (pre-sensitization, 2, 6 and 24 weeks).

What the work shows at the level of the full study, not this receptor alone: Because every patient had alopecia, a presumed autoimmune disease, the patients' immune response might differ from that of healthy individuals. A positive correlation was found between the number of PT1 expanded TCRs and patch test score, with significance reached at thresholds 8, 16 and 32 but not 4. Significantly more large CDR3 similarity clusters were formed by expanded TCRs than by pre-sensitization or healthy control sets, consistent with antigen-driven responses. After repeated subsampling, changes were observed in the strength of the expansion versus patch-test correlation and in the threshold at which the correlation became significant. DPC sensitization did not change how many TCRs were above 1 in 1000 frequency, and no evidence was found of alterations in global repertoire structure.

Of note for this clonotype: Its antigen is still unknown. No base-level quality is on record; no much larger clone is a single base apart.

The time point label for this specimen denotes: patch test 1, 2 weeks after DPC sensitization. The sample's treatment or condition, from its label and the paper: therapeutic diphenylcyclopropenone sensitization with weekly scalp DPC. At every patch-test visit, the blood draw took place before the patch test was put on. Eligible patients were aged 18 to 70, diagnosed with alopecia, deemed suitable for DPC therapy, and excluded if pregnant. Total RNA was extracted from unfractionated whole blood that had been collected in Tempus Blood RNA tubes. The CDR3 contains 18 residues, cysteine and phenylalanine counted. Of the read, only the CDR3 DNA is kept; its 54 bases are in frame from base 1. In the germline V gene (reference sequence), CDR1 corresponds to SEHNR and CDR2 to FQNEAQ. V is trimmed back by 6 bases and J by 4 bases, and the junction contains 11 bases that no gene match accounts for. Libraries were prepared through RACE. The listed sequencing device is NextSeq 500. During library preparation, unique molecular identifiers were attached to individual cDNA molecules so that TCRs could be counted in a quantitative, reproducible way. For every blood RNA sample, sequencing covered both the TCR alpha and TCR beta chains. As for the original processing: A median of about 87,000 TCRs per sample was observed, with a range of 23,224 to 690,600. V, J and CDR3 annotation of the TCR reads was performed with the Decombinator software suite. Every sample was subsampled to the same number of TCRs (28,000) for the PS versus PT1 abundance plots. TCRs were defined as expanded if absent before sensitization and observed at least eight times at the 2-week time point. Clones were called with MiXCR by TCRdb after fastp trimmed the public reads at Q25, and only in-frame beta chains were retained. Rows are combined by CDR3 protein, so each entry shows the most common genes and DNA. What appears here as the V and J calls and clone size reflects TCRdb's work, not the paper's. Within this sample are tens of thousands of distinct CDR3 sequences, with about 10% of them counted one time only. Jointly, the top ten make up less than 2.5% of the sample.

This sequence was found in a man aged 40-55 years with alopecia areata. Some clones in this sample may be carry-over from other donors' samples. The chain uses TRBV7-9 and TRBJ2-5, and TRBD2 matches 16 of the central bases. Material: whole blood, obtained in connection with sensitization to the hapten diphenylcyclopropenone (DPC). DNA sequence: TGTGCCAGCAGAACCGGGACTAGCGGGAGGGCCGTACTAGAGACCCAGTACTTC. The translation is CASRTGTSGRAVLETQYF.